These 8 T cell receptor beta chains share one sample of origin, sequenced in a study of shared clonotypes between healthy human individuals. Assay: immunoSEQ multiplex PCR; the TCRdb copy retains only in-frame clones and omits some. The table has over a million clones, about 75% seen once. The source material was memory CD4+ T cells sorted from blood. Specified subset: CD45RA-negative fraction. The receptors come from a young man in good health.

The rearrangement uses TRBV6-5 and TRBJ1-6, with TRBD1 as a possible D gene (5 bases). CDR3 length: 15 amino acids. V was cut by 8 bases and J by 0 bases, with 11 bases left in between. Per the germline V gene, CDR1 is MNHEY and CDR2 is SVGAGI. CDR3 DNA: TGTGCCAGCCGACAGTCCAGCTCCTATAATTCACCCCTCCACTTT. Translation: CASRQSSSYNSPLHF.

The chain has TRBV6-6 and TRBJ1-5; D possibly corresponds to TRBD1 (5 bases). The CDR3 sequence is 13 residues long. CDR1 is MNHNY, CDR2 SVGAGI, per germline (reference sequence). V lost 0 bases, J lost 7 bases, and 7 bases lay in between. CDR3 bases: TGTGCCAGCAGTTACTCGGGGACCCAGCCCCAGCATTTT. Translating gives CASSYSGTQPQHF.

V and J are TRBV14 and TRBJ2-3; 7 bases are a match to TRBD1. Germline V gene data show CDR1 as SGHDN and CDR2 as FVKESK. There are 14 residues in the CDR3. J gave up 6 bases and V 4 bases, and 7 bases lay outside the gene matches. CDR3 in amino acids: CASSRQGSMDTQYF. CDR3 DNA: TGTGCCAGCAGCCGACAGGGTTCAATGGATACGCAGTATTTT.

The V and J genes are TRBV18 and TRBJ1-5; D is perhaps TRBD1 (6 bases). The CDR3 extends over 15 amino acids. Germline lookup yields CDR1 KGHSH and CDR2 LQKENI. Trimming left V 3 bases short and J 6 bases short, with 15 bases between. CDR3 loop: CASSPETGVGQPQHF. The CDR3 DNA reads as TGTGCCAGCTCACCGGAGACAGGCGTCGGTCAGCCCCAGCATTTT.

The gene calls are TRBV5-1 and TRBJ1-2, with D maybe TRBD1 (6 bases). This CDR3 region has 16 residues. Trimming pared 4 bases from V and 7 bases from J, leaving 23 bases between. Per germline, CDR1 SGHRS and CDR2 YFSETQ. The CDR3 protein is CASSVGSPPGTFGYTF. CDR3 sequence (DNA): TGCGCCAGCAGCGTGGGGTCCCCCCCCGGGACATTTGGCTACACCTTC.

The chain uses TRBV10-3 and TRBJ1-2; D gene unclear. The CDR3 length is 14 residues. V was pared by 2 bases and J by 7 bases, with 14 bases between. Looked up from germline, CDR1 is ENHRY and CDR2 is SYGVKD. CDR3 region: CAISEKQGSTGYTF. The CDR3 bases are TGTGCCATCAGTGAGAAACAAGGATCGACTGGCTACACCTTC.

A remark on this clone: The sample has other DNA sequences that encode this CDR3 too. This chain joins TRBV20-1 and TRBJ1-2, with 10 bases fitting TRBD1. V lost 6 bases and J lost 8; bases outside the gene matches: 3. CDR3 length: 11 amino acids. Germline assignment: CDR1 DFQATT and CDR2 SNEGSKA (reference sequence). As DNA, the CDR3 is TGCAGTGCCGGGACAGGGGACGGCTACACCTTC. The encoded protein is CSAGTGDGYTF.

As to this clone: Other nucleotide sequences in the sample specify the same CDR3. The chain combines TRBV30 with TRBJ1-4, with TRBD1 matching 8 bases. The CDR3 has 15 amino acids. V lost 3 bases to trimming and J lost 2 bases; unmatched junction nucleotides: 5. Looked up from germline, CDR1 is GTSNPN and CDR2 is SVGIG (reference sequence). CDR3 DNA: TGTGCCTGGAGGGACAGGGAATCCACTAATGAAAAACTGTTTTTT. Its translation is CAWRDRESTNEKLFF.